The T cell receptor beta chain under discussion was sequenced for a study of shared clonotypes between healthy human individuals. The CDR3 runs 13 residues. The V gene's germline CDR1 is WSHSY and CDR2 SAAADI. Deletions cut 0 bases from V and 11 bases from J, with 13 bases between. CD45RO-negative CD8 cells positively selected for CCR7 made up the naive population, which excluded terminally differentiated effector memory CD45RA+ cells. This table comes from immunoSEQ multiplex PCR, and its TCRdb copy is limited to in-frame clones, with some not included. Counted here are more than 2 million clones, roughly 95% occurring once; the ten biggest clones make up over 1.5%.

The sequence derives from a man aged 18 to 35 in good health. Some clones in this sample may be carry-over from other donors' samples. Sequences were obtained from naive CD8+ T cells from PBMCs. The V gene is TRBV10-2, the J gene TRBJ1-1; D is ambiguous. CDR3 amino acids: CASSESKHPWAFF. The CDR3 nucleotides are TGCGCCAGCAGTGAGTCGAAACATCCCTGGGCTTTCTTT.